Listed below are T cell receptor beta chains from one sample, sequenced in a study of response to subunit inactivated influenza vaccine. TCRdb redid the calling of the RT-PCR reads with MiXCR, one entry per CDR3 protein. The table has about 570,000 distinct CDR3 sequences, 10% to 15% seen once. The sequences come from PBMCs from blood, collected on the day of vaccination. These receptors came from a man aged 45 to 65 who received an inactivated influenza vaccine. Both conserved end residues are part of each CDR3. The order of the fields is CDR3 length, J gene, V gene, D gene, clone size, CDR3 DNA, CDR3 protein. A D gene is named only where the DNA matches it firmly. Size tells how often a clone was seen (once, few, many) or the class of an expanded clone, and some rows leave it out.

>16|TRBJ2-7|TRBV19|TRBD1|few
TGTGCCAGTAGTATTAGACCGGGACAGGGGATCTACGAGCAGTACTTC
CASSIRPGQGIYEQYF
>12|TRBJ1-1|TRBV5-1|.|.
TGCGCCAGCAGCCAGGAGAACACTGAAGCTTTCTTT
CASSQENTEAFF
>15|TRBJ2-1|TRBV24-1|.|few
TGTGCCACCAGTGATAAGGGTCGGGGAAATAATGAGCAGTTCTTC
CATSDKGRGNNEQFF
>14|TRBJ2-1|TRBV27|.|few
TGTGCCAGCAGTTACCGGGGGCGTGCGAATGAGCAGTTCTTC
CASSYRGRANEQFF
>14|TRBJ2-1|TRBV20-1|.|many
TGCAGTGCTACCCTGACTACGGCATACAATGAGCAGTTCTTC
CSATLTTAYNEQFF
>14|TRBJ2-7|TRBV7-6|.|.
TGTGCCAGCAGCCTAGGGTCGGCCCTGTACGAGCAGTACTTC
CASSLGSALYEQYF
>14|TRBJ2-4|TRBV7-2|.|few
TGTGCCAGCGGTGACAGTCGAGCCAAAAACATTCAGTACTTC
CASGDSRAKNIQYF
>15|TRBJ2-7|TRBV6-1|TRBD2|.
TGTGCCAGCAGCAGCGGGGCTAGCGGATTATTCGAGCAGTACTTC
CASSSGASGLFEQYF
>13|TRBJ2-7|TRBV7-9|.|.
TGTGCCAGCAGCCCTGGAATAGCAATCGAGCAGTACTTC
CASSPGIAIEQYF
>14|TRBJ1-1|TRBV3-1|.|.
TGTGCCAGCAGCCAAGGGGCTATGAACACTGAAGCTTTCTTT
CASSQGAMNTEAFF
>14|TRBJ2-7|TRBV20-1|.|many
TGCAGTGCTAGAGACGTAGCGGACTCCTACGAGCAGTACTTC
CSARDVADSYEQYF
>13|TRBJ2-1|TRBV12-3/TRBV12-4|.|many
TGTGCCAGCAGTTTTGGGGGCTCCAATGAGCAGTTCTTC
CASSFGGSNEQFF
>13|TRBJ2-5|TRBV20-1|.|.
TGCAGTGCTAATGACGGTGCCCAGGAGACCCAGTACTTC
CSANDGAQETQYF
>15|TRBJ2-3|TRBV6-5|.|.
TGTGCCAGCAGTTACTCGGAAGGGGGTGCAGATACGCAGTATTTT
CASSYSEGGADTQYF
>19|TRBJ2-1|TRBV27|TRBD2|few
TGTGCCAGCAGTTCCCCCCGGGGACTAGCGGGAAGCTCCTACAATGAGCAGTTCTTC
CASSSPRGLAGSSYNEQFF
>15|TRBJ2-3|TRBV20-1|TRBD2|many
TGCAGTGCTAGGTTCCTAGCGGGGGTCTCAGATACGCAGTATTTT
CSARFLAGVSDTQYF
>18|TRBJ2-4|TRBV27|TRBD1|.
TGTGCCAGCAGTCCCATCGCGGGACAGGGGTTCACCAAAAACATTCAGTACTTC
CASSPIAGQGFTKNIQYF
>16|TRBJ2-1|TRBV15|TRBD2|.
TGTGCCACCAGCGCCCGGACTAGCGGGAGGATTAACGAGCAGTTCTTC
CATSARTSGRINEQFF
>17|TRBJ2-7|TRBV13|.|few
TGTGCCAGCGAGGATTCTCGACTTGACGCAAATTCCTACGAGCAGTACTTC
CASEDSRLDANSYEQYF
>9|TRBJ2-5|TRBV27|.|few
TGTACCGATATTGAGACCCAGTACTTC
CTDIETQYF
>15|TRBJ2-3|TRBV4-1|.|few
TGCGCCAGCAGCCAAACGCGAGGGTTCGCAGATACGCAGTATTTT
CASSQTRGFADTQYF
>13|TRBJ2-7|TRBV9|.|few
TGTGCCAGCAGCGGAGGAGGGTTCTACGAGCAGTACTTC
CASSGGGFYEQYF
>16|TRBJ2-1|TRBV28|TRBD2|few
TGTGCCAGCAGTTCGACAGCGGGAGTCTTTTACAATGAGCAGTTCTTC
CASSSTAGVFYNEQFF
>15|TRBJ2-3|TRBV7-6|.|.
TGTGCCAGCAGCTTAGTGGGGGGGGGCCCAGATACGCAGTATTTT
CASSLVGGGPDTQYF
>13|TRBJ1-5|TRBV28|.|few
TGTGCCACCTATCTTAGGGTCACGCAGCCCCAGCATTTT
CATYLRVTQPQHF
>13|TRBJ2-7|TRBV20-1|TRBD2|.
TGCAGTGCTAGACAACTAGCGGGGGATGAGCAGTACTTC
CSARQLAGDEQYF
>16|TRBJ2-5|TRBV5-1|.|.
TGCACCAGCAGCTTGGACCGCGGGGCCTCTCAAGAGACCCAGTACTTC
CTSSLDRGASQETQYF
>18|TRBJ2-5|TRBV11-2|TRBD2|.
TGTGCCAGCAGCTGGGGGAGATCTAGCGGGGGGGCTGGAGAGACCCAGTACTTC
CASSWGRSSGGAGETQYF
>15|TRBJ1-2|TRBV24-1|.|few
TGTGCCACCAGTACCGACAGCGCTCTAGGCTATGGCTACACCTTC
CATSTDSALGYGYTF
>15|TRBJ2-1|TRBV7-2|TRBD2|few
TGTGCCAGCAGCTTCCCACTAGCGGGGGGATATGAGCAGTTCTTC
CASSFPLAGGYEQFF
>15|TRBJ2-1|TRBV29-1|TRBD1|.
TGCAGCGTTGATGAAGGGACAGGGGGCTACAATGAGCAGTTCTTC
CSVDEGTGGYNEQFF
>16|TRBJ1-1|TRBV28|.|few
TGTGCCAGCACCCTGAAGCCAGGGGAGGTTTACACTGAAGCTTTCTTT
CASTLKPGEVYTEAFF
>16|TRBJ1-1|TRBV7-2|.|many
TGTGCCAGCAGCTTAGTGTGGGGGGGTCAGAACACTGAAGCTTTCTTT
CASSLVWGGQNTEAFF
>15|TRBJ1-3|TRBV12-3/TRBV12-4|.|many
TGTGCCAGCAGCCTAGGGGTTTCTGATGGAAACACCATATATTTT
CASSLGVSDGNTIYF
>13|TRBJ2-7|TRBV10-3|TRBD1|.
TGTGCCATCAGGATGACAGGGGACTACGAGCAGTACTTC
CAIRMTGDYEQYF
>17|TRBJ1-5|TRBV20-1|TRBD1|.
TGCAGTGCTAGAGGGGTAAGCAGGGGGTATAGCAATCAGCCCCAGCATTTT
CSARGVSRGYSNQPQHF
>11|TRBJ2-1|TRBV9|.|few
TGTGCCAGCAGCGTAGACCATGAGCAGTTCTTC
CASSVDHEQFF
>17|TRBJ2-6|TRBV7-8|.|.
TGTGCCAGCAGCTTGGGAGTTGCCTACTCTGGGGCCAACGTCCTGACTTTC
CASSLGVAYSGANVLTF
>16|TRBJ2-1|TRBV7-8|.|.
TGTGCCAGCAGCTTAAAGTTATCCAGCAGGAACAATGAGCAGTTCTTC
CASSLKLSSRNNEQFF